A single sample gave rise to the 27 T cell receptor beta chains below, sequenced in a study of human T cells and chemical hapten exposure. TCRdb redid the calling of the RACE reads with MiXCR, one entry per CDR3 protein. Here the sample spans 360,000 or so distinct CDR3 sequences, over 6% being singletons. Regarding time point: patch test 2, 6 weeks after DPC sensitization. Treatment specified: therapeutic diphenylcyclopropenone sensitization with weekly scalp DPC. The specimen comprised whole blood, sampled in connection with sensitization to the hapten diphenylcyclopropenone (DPC). Receptor source: a woman aged 18-29 years with alopecia areata. Some clones in this sample may be carry-over from other donors' samples.

This clonotype turned up a few times. This chain connects TRBV29-1 to TRBJ2-1, with unresolved D. The CDR3 spans 15 residues. V lost 4 bases, J lost 1 base, and 14 bases lay in between. The V gene's germline CDR1 is SQVTM and CDR2 ANQGSEA. The CDR3 protein is CSVAGQTVSYNEQFF. The CDR3 DNA follows: TGCAGCGTTGCGGGTCAGACCGTATCCTACAATGAGCAGTTCTTC.

The sample holds a few counts of this clonotype. CDR3: CASFWGEAFF. The CDR3 DNA reads TGTGCCAGCTTTTGGGGTGAAGCTTTCTTT. The V gene is TRBV6-6, the J gene TRBJ1-1; D is undetermined. Trimming stripped 8 bases from V and 7 bases from J, with 8 bases between. Looked up from germline, CDR1 is MNHNY and CDR2 is SVGAGI (reference sequence). This CDR3 spans 10 amino acids.

This clonotype has a handful of counts. This chain uses TRBV4-3 with TRBJ2-3, with D possibly called TRBD1 or TRBD2 (5 bases each). The V end was cut by 5 bases, the J end by 5 bases, with 17 bases between. CDR1 LGHNA and CDR2 YSLEER come from the germline V gene. There are 15 residues in the CDR3. Here the CDR3 reads CASSDGGRAEDTQYF. DNA of the CDR3: TGCGCCAGCAGCGATGGAGGCAGGGCGGAAGATACGCAGTATTTT.

This clonotype has a count of ten or more. V is TRBV6-2 or TRBV6-3 and J is TRBJ2-2; 7 nucleotides align to TRBD1. The CDR3 extends over 13 amino acids. Germline assignment: CDR1 MNHEY and CDR2 SVGEGT. V lost 11 bases, J lost 5 bases, and 8 bases stayed unmatched. The CDR3 loop is CAYRQGQTGELFF. The CDR3 nucleotides are TGTGCCTATAGACAGGGACAGACCGGGGAGCTGTTTTTT.

This clonotype has a count of ten or more. The chain carries TRBV20-1 and TRBJ1-5; D is ambiguous. This CDR3 region has 13 residues. V was trimmed by 1 base and J by 4 bases, leaving 8 bases between them. Germline V lookup: CDR1 DFQATT, CDR2 SNEGSKA (reference sequence). CDR3 bases: TGCAGTGCTAGAGGAACGGAGAATCAGCCCCAGCATTTT. This gives the protein CSARGTENQPQHF.

The chain employs TRBV7-9 and TRBJ1-2, with D possibly matching TRBD1 (6 bases). CDR1 and CDR2 (germline): SEHNR, FQNEAQ (reference sequence). The CDR3 runs 14 residues. The germline V and J ends were trimmed by 2 bases and 6 bases, with 13 bases remaining between them. The CDR3 here is CASSLLEGVNGYTF. The CDR3 DNA sequence: TGTGCCAGCAGCTTACTGGAGGGGGTGAATGGCTACACCTTC.

This chain joins TRBV4-1 and TRBJ2-3; 10 bases line up with TRBD2. Trimming at V came to 1 base and at J to 3 bases, leaving 13 bases not matched to a gene. Germline CDR1 is MGHRA and CDR2 is YSYEKL. The CDR3 has 19 residues. The CDR3 sequence is CASSQVLSGGLRGTDTQYF. In DNA, the CDR3 is TGCGCCAGCAGCCAAGTCCTTAGCGGGGGGCTACGGGGGACAGATACGCAGTATTTT.

This clonotype was detected ten times or more. The rearrangement joins TRBV3-1 to TRBJ1-2; D is unresolved. This CDR3 comprises 13 residues. The germline CDR1 and CDR2 sequences are LGHDT and YNNKEL (reference sequence). V shed 1 base and J shed 5 bases, with 8 bases lying between them. Written as DNA, the CDR3 is TGTGCCAGCAGCCAAGTTCGGGGTTATGGCTACACCTTC. Encoded protein: CASSQVRGYGYTF.

There are many counts of this clonotype. The rearrangement uses TRBV12-3 or TRBV12-4 and TRBJ1-6; no clear D. V gave up 3 bases and J gave up 9 bases, with 9 bases separating them. There are 13 residues in the CDR3. CDR3 sequence reads: CASSFDGSSPLHF. In DNA form, the CDR3 reads TGTGCCAGCAGTTTTGACGGATCTTCACCCCTCCACTTT.

This sequence joins TRBV12-3 or TRBV12-4 and TRBJ2-1, with 7 bases identical to TRBD1. The CDR3 has 15 residues. The V and J ends lost 2 bases and 9 bases, in that order; junction bases with no gene match: 10. In DNA form, the CDR3 reads TGTGCCAGCAGTTTACGCGGGTCACACAGGGGTGAGCAGTTCTTC. Encoded protein: CASSLRGSHRGEQFF.

The rearrangement links TRBV28 to TRBJ1-4; a weak D match, TRBD1 (5 bases). The ends were cut back, 5 bases at V and 4 bases at J, with 23 bases in the middle. Germline loops: CDR1 MDHEN, CDR2 SYDVKM. The CDR3 loop spans 18 amino acids. The CDR3, as DNA: TGTGCCAGCAGTGCTCCTCTTGCCCCAGGGCATGGTAATGAAAAACTGTTTTTT. Translating it yields CASSAPLAPGHGNEKLFF.

J is TRBJ2-1 and V is TRBV27; maybe TRBD2 (6 bases). The CDR3 length is 17 residues. The germline V and J ends were trimmed by 5 bases and 0 bases, with 17 bases remaining between them. The germline V gene encodes CDR1 MNHEY and CDR2 SMNVEV (reference sequence). The CDR3 loop reads CASSRAPLASSYNEQFF. CDR3 DNA: TGTGCCAGCAGTCGGGCCCCCCTAGCGAGCTCCTACAATGAGCAGTTCTTC.

The sample holds many counts of this clonotype. The CDR3 DNA follows: TGTGCCAGCAGTTTTTGGGGCCTGAACACTGAAGCTTTCTTT. The encoded protein is CASSFWGLNTEAFF. This chain joins TRBV12-3 or TRBV12-4 and TRBJ1-1; TRBD1 is a possible D gene (5 bases). The CDR3 runs to 14 residues. The V end was cut by 3 bases, the J end by 0 bases, with 8 bases between.

This clonotype was counted at least ten times. V gene TRBV7-2 combines with J gene TRBJ1-2; TRBD1 matches 11 bases. J gave up 4 bases and V 5 bases, and 9 bases lay outside the gene matches. The CDR3 runs to 16 residues. Germline lookup yields CDR1 SGHTA and CDR2 FQGNSA. In nucleotides, the CDR3 is TGTGCCAGCAGCCTCGCCGGGACAGGGGGGAGCTATGGCTACACCTTC. It encodes CASSLAGTGGSYGYTF.

This chain links TRBV10-3 with TRBJ2-7, with D hard to call. The CDR3 is made up of 16 amino acids. Looked up from germline, CDR1 is ENHRY and CDR2 is SYGVKD. The V and J ends lost 8 bases and 1 base respectively, with 21 bases between them. CDR3 region: CAIAIDVLISSYEQYF. CDR3 DNA sequence: TGTGCCATCGCGATCGATGTATTGATCTCTTCCTACGAGCAGTACTTC.

This chain links TRBV5-1 with TRBJ2-5, with D perhaps TRBD1 (5 bases). V was trimmed by 3 bases and J by 5 bases, leaving 17 bases between them. The germline V gene encodes CDR1 SGHRS and CDR2 YFSETQ. This CDR3 has 15 residues. CDR3 sequence reads: CASSSGSVKMETQYF. In DNA, the CDR3 is TGCGCCAGCAGCTCAGGGTCCGTCAAAATGGAGACCCAGTACTTC.

This clonotype has just a few counts. The chain uses TRBV6-1 and TRBJ2-1; 12 bases agree with TRBD2. Germline V lookup: CDR1 MNHNS, CDR2 SASEGT. The ends lost 7 bases at V and 1 base at J; junction bases unmatched: 8. The length of the CDR3 is 17 residues. CDR3 nucleotide sequence: TGTGCCAGCACCCAACTAGCGGGGGGAGGTTCCTACAATGAGCAGTTCTTC. Residues: CASTQLAGGGSYNEQFF.

In its sample, this clonotype was seen a few times. The rearrangement joins TRBV6-5 to TRBJ1-1; D may be TRBD1 (6 bases). The CDR3 spans 13 residues. Between the trimmed V and J ends, which lost 8 bases and 1 base, there was a span of 11 bases. Looked up from germline, CDR1 is MNHEY and CDR2 is SVGAGI. Here the CDR3 reads CASGQGPNTEAFF. The CDR3 DNA reads as TGTGCCAGCGGGCAGGGGCCGAACACTGAAGCTTTCTTT.

This chain connects TRBV2 to TRBJ2-4; 8 positions match TRBD1. The germline V gene has CDR1 SNHLY and CDR2 FYNNEI. V shed 6 bases, J shed 8 bases, and the junction held 9 bases outside the gene matches. The CDR3 is 14 residues long. The CDR3 spells CASRDRGEADIQYF. The CDR3 DNA follows: TGTGCCAGCAGAGACAGGGGTGAGGCTGACATTCAGTACTTC.

The chain recombines TRBV20-1 with TRBJ1-5, with D hard to call. The CDR3 consists of 11 residues. The germline V and J ends were trimmed by 5 bases and 4 bases, with 6 bases remaining between them. The germline V gene encodes CDR1 DFQATT and CDR2 SNEGSKA (reference sequence). CDR3 sequence: CSASRNQPQHF. The CDR3 DNA is TGCAGTGCTTCCCGAAATCAGCCCCAGCATTTT.

There are many counts of this clonotype. The V gene is TRBV20-1, the J gene TRBJ2-1, with D possibly matching TRBD2 (5 bases). Trimming took 4 bases from V and 5 from J, leaving 12 bases between them. Germline V gives CDR1 DFQATT, CDR2 SNEGSKA (reference sequence). There are 13 residues in the CDR3. This CDR3 is CSANTPGNNEQFF. Written as DNA, the CDR3 is TGCAGTGCTAACACTCCCGGGAACAATGAGCAGTTCTTC.

In this sample, this clonotype turned up many times. The rearrangement uses TRBV2 and TRBJ1-1; D not certain. V lost 3 bases and J 7 bases, leaving 15 bases between the germline ends. This CDR3 spans 14 amino acids. Germline assignment: CDR1 SNHLY and CDR2 FYNNEI. Written as DNA, the CDR3 is TGTGCCAGCAGTGAGGATTGGGAGAGCTTTGAAGCTTTCTTT. Translation gives CASSEDWESFEAFF. Variable domain in full (rest from reference TRBV2 and TRBJ1-1): EPEVTQTPSHQVTQMGQEVILRCVPISNHLYFYWYRQILGQKVEFLVSFYNNEISEKSEIFDDQFSVERPDGSNFTLKIRSTKLEDSAMYFCASSEDWESFEAFFGQGTRLTVV.

This clonotype was detected ten times or more. The chain couples TRBV9 to TRBJ1-6; D gene uncertain. The CDR3 totals 14 residues. V shed 1 base and J shed 8 bases, with 10 bases lying between them. Germline CDR1 SGDLS, CDR2 YYNGEE. The CDR3, as DNA: TGTGCCAGCAGCGTATTGCCCGGGGATTCACCCCTCCACTTT. It codes for CASSVLPGDSPLHF.

This clonotype was recorded a few times. V gene TRBV6-2 or TRBV6-3 combines with J gene TRBJ1-1, with 7 nucleotides matching TRBD1. V dropped 5 bases and J dropped 4; count of bases not matched to a gene: 13. In germline, CDR1 is MNHEY, CDR2 SVGEGT. The CDR3 is 16 amino acids. Written as DNA, the CDR3 is TGTGCCAGCAGTACAGAGGGGGCTTCGGCGAGCACTGAAGCTTTCTTT. This codes for CASSTEGASASTEAFF.

There are many counts of this clonotype. The chain has TRBV11-1 and TRBJ2-5, with D perhaps TRBD2 (5 bases). The V gene lost 1 base and the J gene lost 5 bases, with 8 bases spanning the gap. Germline CDR1 is SGHAT and CDR2 is FQDESV (reference sequence). The length of the CDR3 is 13 residues. The CDR3 DNA follows: TGTGCCAGCAGCTTAGAATCTAGCGAGACCCAGTACTTC. This encodes CASSLESSETQYF.

V usage is TRBV18 and J usage is TRBJ1-4; D is undetermined. Germline V gene lookup returns CDR1 KGHSH and CDR2 LQKENI. The CDR3 has 16 amino acids. The V and J ends lost 3 bases and 1 base respectively, with 12 bases between them. This chain's CDR3 is CASSPEFPVTNEKLFF. The CDR3 DNA sequence: TGTGCCAGCTCACCGGAATTCCCTGTAACTAATGAAAAACTGTTTTTT.

This clonotype was seen many times. V is TRBV3-1 and J is TRBJ2-3; D uncertain. Trimming removed 1 base at V and 0 bases at J, with 8 bases between. The CDR3 sequence is 15 residues long. Germline CDR1 reads LGHDT; CDR2 reads YNNKEL (reference sequence). In DNA form, the CDR3 reads TGTGCCAGCAGCCAAGCCCGATATAGCACAGATACGCAGTATTTT. Encoded protein: CASSQARYSTDTQYF.